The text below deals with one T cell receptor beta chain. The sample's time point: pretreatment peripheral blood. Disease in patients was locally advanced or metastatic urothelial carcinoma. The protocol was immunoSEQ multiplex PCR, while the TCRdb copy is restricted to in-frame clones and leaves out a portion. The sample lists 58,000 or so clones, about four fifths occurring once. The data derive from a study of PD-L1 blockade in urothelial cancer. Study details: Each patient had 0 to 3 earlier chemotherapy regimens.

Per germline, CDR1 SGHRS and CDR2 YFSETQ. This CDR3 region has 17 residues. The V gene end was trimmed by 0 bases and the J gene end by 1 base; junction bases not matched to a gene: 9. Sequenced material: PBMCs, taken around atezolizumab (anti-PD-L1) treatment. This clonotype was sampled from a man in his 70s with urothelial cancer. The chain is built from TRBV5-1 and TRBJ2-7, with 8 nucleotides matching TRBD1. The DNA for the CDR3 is TGCGCCAGCAGCTTGGCCACCGGGACAGGAGTTTCCTACGAGCAGTACTTC. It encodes CASSLATGTGVSYEQYF.